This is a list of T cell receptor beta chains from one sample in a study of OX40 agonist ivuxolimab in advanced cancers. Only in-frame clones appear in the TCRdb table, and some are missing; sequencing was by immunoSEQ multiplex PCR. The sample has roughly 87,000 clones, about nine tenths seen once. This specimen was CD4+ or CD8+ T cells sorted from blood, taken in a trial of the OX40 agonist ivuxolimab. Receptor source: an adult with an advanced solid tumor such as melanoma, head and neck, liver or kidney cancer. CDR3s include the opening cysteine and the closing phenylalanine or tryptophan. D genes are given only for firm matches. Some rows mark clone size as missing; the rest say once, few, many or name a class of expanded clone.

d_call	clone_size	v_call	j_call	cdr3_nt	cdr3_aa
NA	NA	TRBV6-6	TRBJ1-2	TGTGCCAGCGGTGGGACTTTTTATGGCTACACCTTC	CASGGTFYGYTF
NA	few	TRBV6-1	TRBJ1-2	TGTGCCAGTGCGGGCACCCCAGAGGATGGCTACACCTTC	CASAGTPEDGYTF
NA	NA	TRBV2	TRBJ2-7	TGTGCCAGCAGGGGATCTAGCAGAAACTCCTACGAGCAGTACTTC	CASRGSSRNSYEQYF
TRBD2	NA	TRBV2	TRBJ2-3	TGTGCCAGCAAGACTAGCGGTACAGATACGCAGTATTTT	CASKTSGTDTQYF
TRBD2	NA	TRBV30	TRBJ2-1	TGTGCCTGGAGTATAGGACTAGCGGGCAATGAGCAGTTCTTC	CAWSIGLAGNEQFF
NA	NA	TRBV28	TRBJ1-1	TGTGCCAGCAGTTTACGACAGCTTGAAGCTTTCTTT	CASSLRQLEAFF
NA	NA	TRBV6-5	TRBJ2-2	TGTGCCAGCAGTTACTCGGGCGGCGGGGAGCTGTTTTTT	CASSYSGGGELFF
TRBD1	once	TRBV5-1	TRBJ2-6	TGCGCCAGCAGCTCGGGACAGGGAGGGTGGACTGGGGCCAACGTCCTGACTTTC	CASSSGQGGWTGANVLTF
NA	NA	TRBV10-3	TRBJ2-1	TGTGCCATCAAGGAATACAATGAGCAGTTCTTC	CAIKEYNEQFF
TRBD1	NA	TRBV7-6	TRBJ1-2	TGTGCCAGCAGCTTAGGTACAGGGGGCGCCCAGATCTATGGCTACACCTTC	CASSLGTGGAQIYGYTF
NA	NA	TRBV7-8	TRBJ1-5	TGTGCCAGCAGCTTAGCCGGCGTTGGCACCGGCCAGCCCCAGCATTTT	CASSLAGVGTGQPQHF
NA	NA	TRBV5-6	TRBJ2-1	TGTGCCAGCAGCCGGACGGACAGTTACAATGAGCAGTTCTTC	CASSRTDSYNEQFF
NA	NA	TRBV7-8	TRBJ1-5	TGTGCCAGCAGCTTTAGGGACAGCAATCAGCCCCAGCATTTT	CASSFRDSNQPQHF
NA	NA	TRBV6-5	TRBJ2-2	TGTGCCAGCAGTTACTTTGGAGAGAGGGAGCTGTTTTTT	CASSYFGERELFF
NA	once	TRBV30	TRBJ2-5	TGTGCCTGGGCTCCTGTGGGGTTTCGGCTAGAGACCCAGTACTTC	CAWAPVGFRLETQYF
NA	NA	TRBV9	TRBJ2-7	TGTGCCAGCAGCGTCTCTCAGGGATCGTCCTACGAGCAGTACTTC	CASSVSQGSSYEQYF
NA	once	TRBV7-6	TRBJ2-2	TGTGCCAGCAGCTTGACAGGCTCCGTCGAAACCGGGGAGCTGTTTTTT	CASSLTGSVETGELFF
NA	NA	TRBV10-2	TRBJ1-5	TGCGCCAGCAGTGAAAGGACTAGCAATCAGCCCCAGCATTTT	CASSERTSNQPQHF
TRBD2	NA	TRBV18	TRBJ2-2	TGTGCCAGCTCACCCACGGACCTAGCGGCCGGGGAGCTGTTTTTT	CASSPTDLAAGELFF
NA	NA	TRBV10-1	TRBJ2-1	TGCGCCAGCAGCCTTGACCCAAACAATGAGCAGTTCTTC	CASSLDPNNEQFF
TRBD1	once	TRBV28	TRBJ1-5	TGTGCCAGCAGACGACAGGGAGGCAGCAATCAGCCCCAGCATTTT	CASRRQGGSNQPQHF
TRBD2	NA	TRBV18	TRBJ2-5	TGTGCCAGCTCCAGCCCGGGGGGGCCGGAGACCCAGTACTTC	CASSSPGGPETQYF
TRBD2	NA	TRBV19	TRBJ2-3	TGTGCCAGTAGTACCCCGGGACTAGCGGGGGCCACCACAGATACGCAGTATTTT	CASSTPGLAGATTDTQYF
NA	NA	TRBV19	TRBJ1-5	TGTGCCAGTAGTATACAGGGGAGCAATCAGCCCCAGCATTTT	CASSIQGSNQPQHF
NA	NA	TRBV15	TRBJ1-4	TGTGCCACCAGCAGAGGACAGGTTGGAAGTGAAAAACTGTTTTTT	CATSRGQVGSEKLFF
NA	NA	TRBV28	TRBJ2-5	TGTGCCAGCAGTTACGCGAGGGGGGCTCAAGAGACCCAGTACTTC	CASSYARGAQETQYF
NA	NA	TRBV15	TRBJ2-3	TGTGCCACCAGCGGATCCATAGGGGGGGATACGCAGTATTTT	CATSGSIGGDTQYF
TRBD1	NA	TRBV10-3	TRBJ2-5	TGTGCCATCAGCGCTACGGGACAGGGGTCCTCTAAGTACTTC	CAISATGQGSSKYF
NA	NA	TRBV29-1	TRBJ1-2	TGCAGCGTCGAGGAGAACTATGGCTACACCTTC	CSVEENYGYTF
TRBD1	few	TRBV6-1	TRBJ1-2	TGTGCCAGCAGTGAACCCAGGGGGGGATCCGGCTACACCTTC	CASSEPRGGSGYTF
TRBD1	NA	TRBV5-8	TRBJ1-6	TGTGCCAGCAGCTACCTACAGGGGGGAGGCTCACCCCTCCACTTT	CASSYLQGGGSPLHF
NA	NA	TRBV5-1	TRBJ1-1	TGCGCCAGCAGCTTGGGAACAGCTGAGGGGACTGAAGCTTTCTTT	CASSLGTAEGTEAFF
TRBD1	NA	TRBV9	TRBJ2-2	TGTGCCAGCAGCGCACAGGGGACAGGGGTCACCGGGGAGCTGTTTTTT	CASSAQGTGVTGELFF
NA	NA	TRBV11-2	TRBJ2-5	TGTGCCAGCAGCTTAGATCAAGCAGGGTTTGAGACCCAGTACTTC	CASSLDQAGFETQYF
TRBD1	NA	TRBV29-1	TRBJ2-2	TGCAGCGTTCGGACAGGAGGCACCGGGGAGCTGTTTTTT	CSVRTGGTGELFF
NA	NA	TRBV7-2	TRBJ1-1	TGTGCCAGCAGCTTACAGGGCGGCACTGAAGCTTTCTTT	CASSLQGGTEAFF
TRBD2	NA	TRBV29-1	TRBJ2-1	TGCAGCGTTGGGGGACTAGTCGAGAATGAGCAGTTCTTC	CSVGGLVENEQFF
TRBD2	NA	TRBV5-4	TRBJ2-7	TGTGCCAGCAGCTCCCGGACTAGCGGTAGGATTATCTACGAGCAGTACTTC	CASSSRTSGRIIYEQYF
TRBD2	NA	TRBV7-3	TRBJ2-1	TGTGCCAGCAGCTTAAATTTCCCTAGCGGGGGGGCGTATGAGCAGTTCTTC	CASSLNFPSGGAYEQFF
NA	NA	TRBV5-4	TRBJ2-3	TGTGCCAGCAGCTTCCGGACAACTAGCACAGATACGCAGTATTTT	CASSFRTTSTDTQYF
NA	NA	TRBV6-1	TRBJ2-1	TGTGCCAGCAGTGAATTAGACAGTTACAATGAGCAGTTCTTC	CASSELDSYNEQFF
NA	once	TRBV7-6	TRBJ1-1	TGTGCCAGCAGCTTAGGGCGACAGAACACTGAAGCTTTCTTT	CASSLGRQNTEAFF